The source of this TCR beta chain is a study of T cells after yellow fever vaccination (dated by TCRdb to between 2017 and 2020). As for the study more broadly: Libraries from fractions with low cell numbers were prepared with the SMART-Seq v4 Ultra Low Input RNA kit. To follow T-cell clones before and after primary and booster YFV17D yellow fever vaccination, bulk TCR alpha and beta repertoires were sequenced over time. The cohort comprised two healthy male donors, one aged 18 to 29 and one aged 30 to 40 years. Blood was drawn at multiple timepoints before and after primary and secondary immunization, with bulk PBMC replicates and cell subsets isolated.

Only a few counts were recorded for this clonotype. It has no much larger one-base neighbor in the sample; base qualities were not kept. TCR cDNA was synthesized by 5'RACE template switching, which introduced a universal primer site and unique molecular identifiers. cDNA synthesis was primed from both the TCR alpha and TCR beta constant segments. Two PCR steps were used to amplify libraries, with sample barcodes and sequencing adapters being added in the second step. Sequencing of libraries was done on Illumina HiSeq 2500 (2x100 bp) or NovaSeq (2x150 bp). As for how the authors treated the data: Demultiplexing of reads and collapsing into UMI consensus sequences were performed with MIGEC, and V(D)J alignment was carried out with MiXCR. Using edgeR on replicate PBMC samples, clonotypes were called vaccine-responding if FDR was below 0.01 and the log2 fold change was above 5 up to day 15. Bulk clonotypes were assigned CD4 or CD8 identity according to which sequenced CD4 or CD8 repertoire held them at higher abundance. NS4B-specific clonotypes were defined as those at least 10-fold enriched in dextramer-positive over dextramer-negative fractions; CD4-biased clonotypes were excluded. TCRdb's own reprocessing of the public reads used fastp at Q25 and MiXCR and kept productive beta chains. Each CDR3 protein gets just one entry, which takes the most common genes and DNA from the rows behind it. These V and J calls originate from TCRdb's pipeline instead of the authors' own analysis. Here the sample has 45,000 to 65,000 distinct CDR3 sequences; about 6.6% occur a single time. The biggest ten clones account for 20% to 25% of the sample.

What the treatment or condition label conveys for this sample: live attenuated yellow fever vaccine strain. PBMCs were isolated from peripheral blood using a standard Ficoll-Paque protocol. With anti-CD3 and anti-CD8 staining plus a dextramer loaded with the yellow fever NS4B epitope peptide, the researchers sorted epitope-specific CD8 T cells. TriZol was used to extract RNA from bulk PBMCs, CD4 and CD8 fractions, and dextramer-positive and dextramer-negative fractions. The CDR3 runs 17 amino acids, cysteine and phenylalanine included. The CDR3 DNA has 51 bases and is translated from base 1. Compared with germline, V lacks 2 bases and J lacks 5 bases; bases without a gene match: 7. Reading the germline V gene gives CDR1 MDHEN and CDR2 SYDVKM. What the authors observed across the whole study: After the booster, most clones that had expanded after primary vaccination were detected again (almost 97% of CD4 and around nine tenths of CD8), suggesting broad maintenance of memory. Compared with the primary T-cell response, the secondary T-cell response was weaker but faster, peaking on day 5 rather than day 15. A small share of clonotypes occurred in both CD4 and CD8 compartments, likely arising from convergent recombination. Because the study included only a couple of donors, the extent to which the findings can be generalized is limited. FACS-sorted repertoires could contain abundant contaminating clonotypes from the bulk population, so computational filtering was required.

The chain employs TRBV28 and TRBJ2-5, with 14 bases matching TRBD2. Here the sequenced sample was CD8+ T cells not binding an NS4B(214-222) dextramer, sorted from PBMCs, taken approximately 40 days after the first yellow fever vaccination. The sample's cell subset or site, from its label and the paper: NS4B epitope dextramer-negative CD8 T cells. This receptor was obtained from a man between 18 and 35 years old who received the YFV17D yellow fever vaccine. In nucleotide form, the sequence is TGTGCCAGCAGTTTACCCCCGACTAGCGGGGGGGGGGAGACCCAGTACTTC. Translation gives CASSLPPTSGGGETQYF.